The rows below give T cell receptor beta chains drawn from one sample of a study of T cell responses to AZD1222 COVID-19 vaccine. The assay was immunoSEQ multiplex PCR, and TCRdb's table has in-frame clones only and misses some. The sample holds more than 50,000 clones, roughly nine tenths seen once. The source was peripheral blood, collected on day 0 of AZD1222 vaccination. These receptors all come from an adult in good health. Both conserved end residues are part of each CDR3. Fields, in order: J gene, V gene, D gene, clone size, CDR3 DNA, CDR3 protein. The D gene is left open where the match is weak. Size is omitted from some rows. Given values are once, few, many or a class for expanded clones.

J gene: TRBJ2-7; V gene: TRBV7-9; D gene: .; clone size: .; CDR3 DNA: TGTGCCAGCAGCTTCCAGGACGAGCAGTACTTC; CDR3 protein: CASSFQDEQYF
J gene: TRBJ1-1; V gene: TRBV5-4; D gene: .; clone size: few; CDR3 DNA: TGTGCCAGCAGCTTGGGGGGCGGGGACACTGAAGCTTTCTTT; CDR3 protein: CASSLGGGDTEAFF
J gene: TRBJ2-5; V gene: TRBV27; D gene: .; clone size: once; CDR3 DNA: TGTGCCAGCAGCCCGTACGGGGAAGAGACCCAGTACTTC; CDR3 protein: CASSPYGEETQYF
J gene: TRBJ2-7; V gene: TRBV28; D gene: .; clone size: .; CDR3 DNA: TGTGCCAGCAGTTTCCACTCAGGGGTAGGCGAGCAGTACTTC; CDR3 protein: CASSFHSGVGEQYF
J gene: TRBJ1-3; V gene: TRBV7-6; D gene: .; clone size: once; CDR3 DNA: TGTGCCAGCAGCGTCTTTGGGGCCTCCGGAAACACCATATATTTT; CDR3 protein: CASSVFGASGNTIYF
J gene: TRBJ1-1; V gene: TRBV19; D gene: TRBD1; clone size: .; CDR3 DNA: TGTGCCAGTAGTACCGGGACAGCTGAAGCTTTCTTT; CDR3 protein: CASSTGTAEAFF
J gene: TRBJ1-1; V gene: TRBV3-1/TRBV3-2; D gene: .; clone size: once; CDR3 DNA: TGTGCCAGCAGACCTCGGGGGGCGAACACTGAAGCTTTCTTT; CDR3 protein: CASRPRGANTEAFF
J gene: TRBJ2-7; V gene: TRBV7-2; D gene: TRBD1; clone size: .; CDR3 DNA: TGTGCCAGCAGCCCCGACAGGGGAAGGTACGAGCAGTACTTC; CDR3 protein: CASSPDRGRYEQYF
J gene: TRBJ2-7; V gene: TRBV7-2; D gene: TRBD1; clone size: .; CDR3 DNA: TGTGCCAGCAGCTTAGATGGCAGGGGGCCGTACGAGCAGTACTTC; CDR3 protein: CASSLDGRGPYEQYF
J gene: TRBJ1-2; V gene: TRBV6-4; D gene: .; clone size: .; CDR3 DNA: TGTGCCAGCAGGAGGGACGGGAACTATGGCTACACCTTC; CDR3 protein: CASRRDGNYGYTF
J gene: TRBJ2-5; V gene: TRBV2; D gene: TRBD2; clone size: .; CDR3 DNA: TGTGCCAGCAGTGATCCCCTGGAGGGAGGGGAGACCCAGTACTTC; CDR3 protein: CASSDPLEGGETQYF
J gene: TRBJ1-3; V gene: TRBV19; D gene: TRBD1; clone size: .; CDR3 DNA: TGTGCCAGTACTCGGGACAGCTTATTCTCTGGAAACACCATATATTTT; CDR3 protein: CASTRDSLFSGNTIYF
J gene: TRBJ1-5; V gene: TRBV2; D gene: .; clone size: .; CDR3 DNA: TGTGCCAGCAGGCCACTTTCGCGGGGGCAGCCCCAGCATTTT; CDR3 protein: CASRPLSRGQPQHF
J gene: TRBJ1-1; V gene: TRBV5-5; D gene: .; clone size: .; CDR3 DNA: TGTGCCAGCAGCCCGGCAAGGGGACCGATGAACACTGAAGCTTTCTTT; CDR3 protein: CASSPARGPMNTEAFF
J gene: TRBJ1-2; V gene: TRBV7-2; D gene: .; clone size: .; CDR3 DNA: TGTGCCAGCAGCACTCGGGACTATGGCTACACCTTC; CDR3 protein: CASSTRDYGYTF
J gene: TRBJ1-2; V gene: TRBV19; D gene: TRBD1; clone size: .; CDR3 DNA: TGTGCCAGTAGTATTGGGACAGGGGGCGCGTATGGCTACACCTTC; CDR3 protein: CASSIGTGGAYGYTF
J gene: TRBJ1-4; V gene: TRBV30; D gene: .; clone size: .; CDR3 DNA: TGTGCCTGGAGTACGACAGGTCCGGAAAAACTGTTTTTT; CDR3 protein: CAWSTTGPEKLFF
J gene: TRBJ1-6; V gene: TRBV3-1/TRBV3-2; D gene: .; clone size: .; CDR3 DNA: TGTGCCAGCAGCCAAGAAGGGACTTCACCCCTCCACTTT; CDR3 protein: CASSQEGTSPLHF
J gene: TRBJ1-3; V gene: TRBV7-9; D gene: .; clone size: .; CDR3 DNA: TGTGCCAGCAGCTCCCCCGGGAGCTCTGGAAACACCATATATTTT; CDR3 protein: CASSSPGSSGNTIYF
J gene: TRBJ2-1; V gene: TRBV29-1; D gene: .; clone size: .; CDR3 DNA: TGCAGCGGCCGCGAGGCCTGGAGCTCCTACAATGAGCAGTTCTTC; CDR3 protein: CSGREAWSSYNEQFF
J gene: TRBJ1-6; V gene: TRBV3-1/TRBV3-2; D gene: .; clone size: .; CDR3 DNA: TGTGCCAGCAGCCACGGTCTGTATAATTCACCCCTCCACTTT; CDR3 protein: CASSHGLYNSPLHF
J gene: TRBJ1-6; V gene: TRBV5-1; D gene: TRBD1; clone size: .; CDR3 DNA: TGCGCCAGCAGCTTGGCCAGACAGGGGGACTCTGGGAGAGCACCCCTCCACTTT; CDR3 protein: CASSLARQGDSGRAPLHF
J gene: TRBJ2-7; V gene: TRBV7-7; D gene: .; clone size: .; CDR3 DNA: TGTGCTAGCAGCCTATCCCCCTATGACGAGCAGTACTTC; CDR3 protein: CASSLSPYDEQYF
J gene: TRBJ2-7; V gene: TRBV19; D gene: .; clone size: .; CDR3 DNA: TGTGCCAGTAGACCGACAGCAACTTCCTACGAGCAGTACTTC; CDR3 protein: CASRPTATSYEQYF
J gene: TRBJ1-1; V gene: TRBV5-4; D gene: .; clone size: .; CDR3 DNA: TGTGCCAGCAGCTTGCGGACGGGTGAAGCTTTCTTT; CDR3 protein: CASSLRTGEAFF
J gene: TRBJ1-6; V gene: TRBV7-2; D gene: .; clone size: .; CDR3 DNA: TGTGCCAGCAGCGGACAGAGTTCACCCCTCCACTTT; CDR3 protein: CASSGQSSPLHF